This TCR beta chain was sequenced during a study of radiotherapy plus CTLA-4 blockade in lung cancer. The CDR3 is 13 residues long. Trimming cost V 0 bases and J 9 bases, with 7 bases left between them. Germline V gene lookup returns CDR1 SGHRS and CDR2 YFSETQ. Clones were sequenced by immunoSEQ multiplex PCR, and TCRdb holds only the in-frame ones, with some missing. The sample contains over 60,000 clones, approximately 86% of which appear only once. The material was peripheral blood, obtained from a patient treated with radiotherapy plus ipilimumab. This receptor was identified in a human donor with non-small cell lung cancer who had stable disease on radiotherapy plus ipilimumab. The chain joins TRBV5-1 to TRBJ1-6; D possibly corresponds to TRBD1 (6 bases). The CDR3 sequence: CASSLEGVSPLHF. The CDR3, as DNA: TGCGCCAGCAGCTTGGAGGGGGTTTCACCCCTCCACTTT.